This T cell receptor beta chain is from a study of response to subunit inactivated influenza vaccine. This clonotype was seen more than once but under ten times. TCRdb reprocessed the RT-PCR reads via MiXCR and lists one record per CDR3 protein. The sample lists 500,000 to 600,000 distinct CDR3 sequences; under 15% were seen once. Trimming left V 0 bases short and J 2 bases short, with 7 bases between. Germline CDR1 and CDR2: LGHNA and YNFKEQ. CDR3 length equals 15 residues. This specimen was PBMCs from blood, taken more than 35 days after vaccination. The receptor's source is a man in his fifties who received an inactivated influenza vaccine. The J gene is TRBJ2-2, the V gene TRBV4-2; D not certain. The CDR3 nucleotides are TGTGCCAGCAGCCAAGAGGCTGGAAACACCGGGGAGCTGTTTTTT. This gives the protein CASSQEAGNTGELFF.